The sequence of this T cell receptor (beta chain) was determined in a study of PD-L1 blockade in urothelial cancer. Study-wide background: Blood underwent analysis 3 weeks (second dose) and 6 weeks after treatment began. There were a median of about 140,000 T cells in blood samples. Study-wide points: Pretreatment blood TCR clonality under the median forecast improved survival.

Between the trimmed V and J ends, which lost 5 bases and 1 base, there was a span of 14 bases. The CDR3 runs to 15 residues. CDR1 is LNHNV, CDR2 YYDKDF, per germline (reference sequence). The time point here: pretreatment peripheral blood. Patients had locally advanced or metastatic urothelial carcinoma. The method was immunoSEQ multiplex PCR; TCRdb's version includes in-frame clones alone and lacks a portion of them. Of tens of thousands of clones listed, around 90% are singletons. Of note for this clone: What it binds is not known.

This specimen consisted of PBMCs, obtained around atezolizumab (anti-PD-L1) treatment. This TCR came from a woman in her sixties or seventies with urothelial cancer. This rearrangement joins TRBV15 to TRBJ2-5, with a possible D match to TRBD2 (7 bases). The CDR3 DNA is TGTGCCACCAGCCGGGGGGCTCCCGCCCAAGAGACCCAGTACTTC. Translated, it gives CATSRGAPAQETQYF.